Listed here are 3 T cell receptor beta chains from one sample, sequenced in a study of cytomegalovirus exposure and HLA in healthy donors. Using immunoSEQ multiplex PCR, the repertoire was profiled, and TCRdb retains in-frame clones only, with some absent. The data contain 100,000 to 150,000 clones, nearly 90% of them singletons. Sequences were obtained from PBMCs. The receptors here all came from a woman aged 18-35 years in good health and CMV-seronegative.

The rearrangement uses TRBV30 and TRBJ2-1; 8 bases agree with TRBD2. Trimming cost V 3 bases and J 6 bases; bases outside gene matches: 7. There are 14 residues in the CDR3. In germline, CDR1 is GTSNPN, CDR2 SVGIG (reference sequence). The CDR3 coding sequence is TGTGCCTGGAGCTACGGACTAGCAGGCAATGAGCAGTTCTTC. Amino acids: CAWSYGLAGNEQFF.

A few counts support this clone. V gene TRBV25-1 combines with J gene TRBJ1-2, with no clear D. V lost 4 bases and J 10 bases, leaving 7 bases between the germline ends. There are 10 residues in the CDR3. The germline V gene encodes CDR1 MGHDK and CDR2 SYGVNS. The chain's CDR3 is CASSGASYTF. In DNA, the CDR3 is TGTGCCAGCAGTGGAGCCTCCTACACCTTC.

The CDR3 is CASSPNSGIYNEQFF. Written as DNA, the CDR3 is TGTGCCAGCAGCCCGAATAGCGGGATCTACAATGAGCAGTTCTTC. The chain recombines TRBV27 with TRBJ2-1; TRBD2 agrees at 8 bases. V trimming: 6 bases; J trimming: 3 bases; junction bases outside the gene matches: 7. Germline lookup yields CDR1 MNHEY and CDR2 SMNVEV (reference sequence). The length of the CDR3 is 15 residues.